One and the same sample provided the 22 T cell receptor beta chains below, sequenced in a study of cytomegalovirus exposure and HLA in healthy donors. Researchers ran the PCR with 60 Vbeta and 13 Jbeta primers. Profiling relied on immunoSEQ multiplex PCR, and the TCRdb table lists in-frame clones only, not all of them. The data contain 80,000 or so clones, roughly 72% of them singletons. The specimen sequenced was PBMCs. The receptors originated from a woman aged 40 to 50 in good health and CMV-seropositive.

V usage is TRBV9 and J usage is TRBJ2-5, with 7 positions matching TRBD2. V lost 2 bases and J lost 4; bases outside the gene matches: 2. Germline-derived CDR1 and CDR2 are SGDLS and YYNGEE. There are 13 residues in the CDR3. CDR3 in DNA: TGTGCCAGCAGCGTGGGGACTACAGAGACCCAGTACTTC. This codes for CASSVGTTETQYF.

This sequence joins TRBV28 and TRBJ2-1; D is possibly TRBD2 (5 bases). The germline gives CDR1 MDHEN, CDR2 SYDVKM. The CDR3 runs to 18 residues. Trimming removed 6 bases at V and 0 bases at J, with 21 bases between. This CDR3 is CASSSHISRGSSYNEQFF. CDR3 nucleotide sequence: TGTGCCAGCAGCTCCCATATTAGCCGGGGAAGCTCCTACAATGAGCAGTTCTTC.

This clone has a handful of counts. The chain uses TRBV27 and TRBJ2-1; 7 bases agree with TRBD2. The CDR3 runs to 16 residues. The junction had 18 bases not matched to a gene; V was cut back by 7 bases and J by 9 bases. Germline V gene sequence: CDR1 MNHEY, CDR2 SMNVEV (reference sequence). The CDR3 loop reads CASTPSPGRASIEQFF. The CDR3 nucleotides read TGTGCCAGCACCCCCTCGCCGGGGAGGGCATCTATTGAGCAGTTCTTC.

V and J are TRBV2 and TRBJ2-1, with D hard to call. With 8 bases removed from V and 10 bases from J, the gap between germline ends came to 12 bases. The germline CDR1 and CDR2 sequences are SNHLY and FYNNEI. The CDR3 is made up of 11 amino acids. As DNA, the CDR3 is TGTGCCAGCTTCCTGAGGCGGGAGCAGTTCTTC. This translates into CASFLRREQFF.

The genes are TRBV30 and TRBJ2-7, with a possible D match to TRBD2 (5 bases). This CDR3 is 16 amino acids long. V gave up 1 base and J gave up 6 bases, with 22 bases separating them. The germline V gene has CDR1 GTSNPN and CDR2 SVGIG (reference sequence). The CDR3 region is CAWSARRSVLPLEQYF. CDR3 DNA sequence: TGTGCCTGGAGTGCGAGACGTAGCGTACTACCCCTCGAGCAGTACTTC. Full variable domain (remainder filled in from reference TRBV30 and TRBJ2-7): SQTIHQWPATLVQPVGSPLSLECTVEGTSNPNLYWYRQAAGRGLQLLFYSVGIGQISSEVPQNLSASRPQDRQFILSSKKLLLSDSGFYLCAWSARRSVLPLEQYFGPGTRLTVT.

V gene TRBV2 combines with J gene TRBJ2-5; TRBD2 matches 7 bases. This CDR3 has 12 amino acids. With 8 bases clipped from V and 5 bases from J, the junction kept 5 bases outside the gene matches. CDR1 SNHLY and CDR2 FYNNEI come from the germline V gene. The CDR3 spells CASGRAEETQYF. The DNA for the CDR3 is TGTGCCAGCGGGAGGGCGGAGGAGACCCAGTACTTC.

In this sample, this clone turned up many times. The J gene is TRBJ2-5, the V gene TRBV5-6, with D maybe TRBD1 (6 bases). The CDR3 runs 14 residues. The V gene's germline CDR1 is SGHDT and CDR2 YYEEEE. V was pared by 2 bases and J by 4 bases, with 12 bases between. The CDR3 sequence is CASSLKGGGETQYF. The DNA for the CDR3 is TGTGCCAGCAGCTTAAAAGGGGGTGGAGAGACCCAGTACTTC. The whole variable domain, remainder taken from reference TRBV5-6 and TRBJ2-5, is DAGVTQSPTHLIKTRGQQVTLRCSPKSGHDTVSWYQQALGQGPQFIFQYYEEEERQRGNFPDRFSGHQFPNYSSELNVNALLLGDSALYLCASSLKGGGETQYFGPGTRLLVL.

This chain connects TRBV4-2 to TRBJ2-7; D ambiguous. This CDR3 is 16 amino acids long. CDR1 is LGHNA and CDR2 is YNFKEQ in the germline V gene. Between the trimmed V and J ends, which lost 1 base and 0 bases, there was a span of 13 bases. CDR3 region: CASSQVGGSVSYEQYF. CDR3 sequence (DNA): TGTGCCAGCAGCCAAGTAGGCGGATCTGTCTCCTACGAGCAGTACTTC.

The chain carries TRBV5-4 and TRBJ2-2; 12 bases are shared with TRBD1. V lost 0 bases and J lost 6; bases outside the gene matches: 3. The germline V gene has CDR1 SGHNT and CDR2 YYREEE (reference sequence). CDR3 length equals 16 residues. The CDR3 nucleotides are TGTGCCAGCAGCTTGGGTGGGGACAGGGGGCCCGGGGAGCTGTTTTTT. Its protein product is CASSLGGDRGPGELFF.

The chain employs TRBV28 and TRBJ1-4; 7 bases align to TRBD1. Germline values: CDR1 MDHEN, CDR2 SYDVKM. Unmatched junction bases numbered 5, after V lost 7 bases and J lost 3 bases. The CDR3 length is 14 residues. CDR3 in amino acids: CASKQGGPNEKLFF. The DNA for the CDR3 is TGTGCCAGCAAACAAGGGGGCCCTAATGAAAAACTGTTTTTT.

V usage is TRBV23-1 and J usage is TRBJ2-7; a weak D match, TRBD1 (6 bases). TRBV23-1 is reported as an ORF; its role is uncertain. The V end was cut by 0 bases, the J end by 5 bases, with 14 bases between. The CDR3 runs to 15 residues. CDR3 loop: CASSQSSGTPNEQYF. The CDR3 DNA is TGCGCCAGCAGTCAATCGTCCGGGACACCGAACGAGCAGTACTTC.

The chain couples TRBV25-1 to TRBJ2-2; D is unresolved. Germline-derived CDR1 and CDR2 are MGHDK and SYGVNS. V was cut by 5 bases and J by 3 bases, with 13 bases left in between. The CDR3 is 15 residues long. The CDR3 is CASSSPPADTGELFF. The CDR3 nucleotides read TGTGCCAGCAGTAGCCCCCCCGCCGACACCGGGGAGCTGTTTTTT.

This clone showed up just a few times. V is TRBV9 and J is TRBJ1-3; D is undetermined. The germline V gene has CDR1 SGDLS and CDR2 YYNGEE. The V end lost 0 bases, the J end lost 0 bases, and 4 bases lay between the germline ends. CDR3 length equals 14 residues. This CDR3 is CASSVGSSGNTIYF. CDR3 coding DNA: TGTGCCAGCAGCGTAGGGAGCTCTGGAAACACCATATATTTT. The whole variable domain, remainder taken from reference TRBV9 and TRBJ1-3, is DSGVTQTPKHLITATGQRVTLRCSPRSGDLSVYWYQQSLDQGLQFLIQYYNGEERAKGNILERFSAQQFPDLHSELNLSSLELGDSALYFCASSVGSSGNTIYFGEGSWLTVV.

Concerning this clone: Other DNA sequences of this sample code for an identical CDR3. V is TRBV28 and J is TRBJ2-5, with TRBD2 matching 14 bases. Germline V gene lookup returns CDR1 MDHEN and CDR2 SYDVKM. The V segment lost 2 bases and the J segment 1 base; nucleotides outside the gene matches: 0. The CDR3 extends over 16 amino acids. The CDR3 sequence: CASSLGLAGGQETQYF. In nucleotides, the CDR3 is TGTGCCAGCAGTTTAGGACTAGCGGGAGGCCAAGAGACCCAGTACTTC.

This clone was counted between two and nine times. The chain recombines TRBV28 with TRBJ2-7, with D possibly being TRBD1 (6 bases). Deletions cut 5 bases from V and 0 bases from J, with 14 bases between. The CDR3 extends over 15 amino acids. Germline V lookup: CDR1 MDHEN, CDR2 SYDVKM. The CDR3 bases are TGTGCCAGCAGTCAACCAACAGGGAGCTCCTACGAGCAGTACTTC. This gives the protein CASSQPTGSSYEQYF.

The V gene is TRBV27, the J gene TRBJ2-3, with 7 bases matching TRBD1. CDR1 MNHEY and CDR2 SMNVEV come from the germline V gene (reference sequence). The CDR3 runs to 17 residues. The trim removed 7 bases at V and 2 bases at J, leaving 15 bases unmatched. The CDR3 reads CASKDVGTAVNTDTQYF. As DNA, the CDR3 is TGTGCCAGCAAGGACGTGGGGACAGCTGTAAACACAGATACGCAGTATTTT.

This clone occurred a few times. The CDR3 reads CASSGRDSTYEQYF. CDR3 sequence (DNA): TGTGCCAGTAGTGGCCGGGACAGTACCTACGAGCAGTACTTC. The chain carries TRBV19 and TRBJ2-7; 7 bases match TRBD1. The junction had 6 bases not matched to a gene; V was cut back by 5 bases and J by 2 bases. This CDR3 contains 14 residues. Germline lookup yields CDR1 LNHDA and CDR2 SQIVND (reference sequence).

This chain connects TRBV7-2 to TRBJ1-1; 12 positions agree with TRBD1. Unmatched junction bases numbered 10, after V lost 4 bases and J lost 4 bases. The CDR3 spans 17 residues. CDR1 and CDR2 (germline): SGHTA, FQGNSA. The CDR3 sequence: CASSSGGTGGSVTEAFF. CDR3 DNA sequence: TGTGCCAGCAGCTCCGGCGGGACAGGGGGCTCGGTCACTGAAGCTTTCTTT.

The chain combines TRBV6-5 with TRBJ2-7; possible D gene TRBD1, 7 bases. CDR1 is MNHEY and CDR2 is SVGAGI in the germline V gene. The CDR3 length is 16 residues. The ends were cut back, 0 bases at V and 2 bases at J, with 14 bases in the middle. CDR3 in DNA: TGTGCCAGCAGTTACTCGTCAGGGGGGCTCCCCTACGAGCAGTACTTC. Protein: CASSYSSGGLPYEQYF.

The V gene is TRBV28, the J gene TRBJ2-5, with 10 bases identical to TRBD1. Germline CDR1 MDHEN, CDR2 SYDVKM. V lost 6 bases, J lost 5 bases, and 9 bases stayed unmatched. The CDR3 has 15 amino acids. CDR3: CASRTTGGAQETQYF. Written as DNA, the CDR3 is TGTGCCAGCAGAACGACAGGGGGCGCGCAGGAGACCCAGTACTTC.

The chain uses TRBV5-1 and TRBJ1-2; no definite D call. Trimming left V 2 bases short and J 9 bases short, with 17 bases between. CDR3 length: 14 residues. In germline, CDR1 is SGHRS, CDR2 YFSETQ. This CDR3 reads CASSLPGDGKRYTF. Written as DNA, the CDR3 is TGCGCCAGCAGCTTACCGGGAGACGGAAAGCGCTACACCTTC.

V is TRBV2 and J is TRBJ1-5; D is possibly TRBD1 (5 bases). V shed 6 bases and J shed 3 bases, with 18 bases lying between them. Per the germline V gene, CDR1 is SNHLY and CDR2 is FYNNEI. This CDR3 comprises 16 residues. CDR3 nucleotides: TGTGCCAGCAGCCAAGCGGGGGGTCGGGTCAATCAGCCCCAGCATTTT. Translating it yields CASSQAGGRVNQPQHF. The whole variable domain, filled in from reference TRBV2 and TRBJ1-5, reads EPEVTQTPSHQVTQMGQEVILRCVPISNHLYFYWYRQILGQKVEFLVSFYNNEISEKSEIFDDQFSVERPDGSNFTLKIRSTKLEDSAMYFCASSQAGGRVNQPQHFGDGTRLSIL.